This TCR beta chain was identified in a study of blood T cell repertoires in COVID-19. For the study at large: Sites across the United States, Italy and Spain contributed samples from acute and convalescent COVID-19. PBMCs, B-cell-depleted T cells, or T cells provided the cDNA or gDNA that made up the material.

Methods used by the authors: Cell counts per sample came from amplifying reference gene primers. Clones were sequenced by immunoSEQ multiplex PCR, and TCRdb holds only the in-frame ones, with some missing. Clonal size and the V and J genes are those of that table, whereas D and trimming came from the DNA. The sample carries roughly 330,000 clones, roughly nine tenths recorded once. The CDR3 runs 15 residues. The germline V gene encodes CDR1 SGDLS and CDR2 YYNGEE. Trimming pared 4 bases from V and 2 bases from J, leaving 15 bases between. The chain has TRBV9 and TRBJ1-1; D call uncertain. The receptor was derived from a man aged 18 to 29 who had recovered from COVID-19. The material sequenced was peripheral blood. CDR3 sequence (DNA): TGTGCCAGCAGCTTCGGTGGAGGACCCAACACTGAAGCTTTCTTT. Encoded protein: CASSFGGGPNTEAFF.